This T cell receptor (beta chain) was sequenced during a study of T cell repertoires in cytomegalovirus infection (dated by TCRdb to the late 2010s). At the level of the whole study: Because public TCR beta signatures pointed to carriage of CMV infection together with the matching HLA type, the HLA type of each donor mattered for the analysis.

This clonotype was recorded a few times. The specificity of this receptor is unknown. Base quality data are lacking; no much larger clone is found one base away. From the cysteine through the phenylalanine, the CDR3 covers 17 amino acids. The DNA shown is the 51-base CDR3, in frame from base 1. CDR1 and CDR2, looked up from the germline V gene, are SGHVS and FNYEAQ. Germline trimming: 1 base from V, 3 bases from J; junction bases outside gene matches: 9. This sample was sequenced with an Illumina HiSeq 1500. TCRdb redid the processing of the public reads, applying fastp at Q25 and MiXCR, and retained in-frame beta chains. Rows are unified per CDR3 protein, each entry keeping the most common DNA and genes. Recorded for this sample are about 60,000 distinct CDR3 sequences; roughly 34% of them occurred a single time. The ten largest clones represent 60% to 80% of the sample. Summary of the overall study and its limitations: Cumulative frequency of public TCR beta family members discriminated carriers of CMV infection plus the relevant HLA type in this cohort and an independent 352-donor cohort. In the ex vivo response, HLA-C-restricted CMV-specific TCR beta clonotypes were dominant, and in two of eight donors the single most frequent clonotype came from this HLA-C-restricted group.

Sequencing was done on a sample of PBMCs, sequenced either directly or after in vitro stimulation (not recorded which). Recombination joined TRBV7-6 with TRBJ1-1, and TRBD1 aligns with 9 junction nucleotides. The TCR was taken from a human donor in good health (CMV status not recorded). Some clones in this sample may be carry-over from other donors' samples. CDR3 reads: CASSLEGPGTGYTEAFF. The sequence in DNA is TGTGCCAGCAGCTTAGAAGGCCCCGGGACAGGGTACACTGAAGCTTTCTTT.